A single sample gave rise to the 8 T cell receptor beta chains below, sequenced in a study of CD8 T cells in ankylosing spondylitis. Study observations and caveats: It appeared that ankylosing spondylitis blood was characterized by a TCR beta motif of about eight highly homologous variants.

No antigen has been assigned to these receptors. A single record per CDR3 protein comes from TCRdb applying MiXCR to the 5' RACE reads. The sample has over 600,000 distinct CDR3 sequences; around 19% are singletons. What was sequenced was blood, either unsorted or a sorted T cell fraction (not recorded which). The receptors were gathered from a male donor with ankylosing spondylitis.

V and J are TRBV11-1 and TRBJ1-1, with D tentatively TRBD1 (5 bases). The CDR3 contains 13 residues. Trimming cost V 2 bases and J 4 bases, with 8 bases left between them. The V gene's germline CDR1 is SGHAT and CDR2 FQDESV (reference sequence). CDR3 residues: CASSLWGGTEAFF. CDR3 nucleotide sequence: TGTGCCAGCAGCTTATGGGGGGGCACTGAAGCTTTCTTT.

The chain couples TRBV11-2 to TRBJ2-7; 9 bases line up with TRBD1. Germline V CDR1 and CDR2: SGHAT, FQNNGV. The CDR3 sequence is 15 residues long. The trim removed 4 bases at V and 2 bases at J, leaving 6 bases unmatched. CDR3 sequence: CASSSRDRAAYEQYF. The CDR3 nucleotides are TGTGCCAGCAGCTCCCGGGACAGGGCGGCCTACGAGCAGTACTTC.

In its sample, this clonotype was seen a few times. The genes are TRBV29-1 and TRBJ2-4; D gene unclear. Trimming left V 0 bases short and J 6 bases short, with 15 bases between. The CDR3 is 15 amino acids. Germline lookup yields CDR1 SQVTM and CDR2 ANQGSEA. The CDR3 loop reads CSVEDQRTFGNIQYF. The CDR3 DNA reads as TGCAGCGTTGAAGATCAAAGGACGTTCGGAAACATTCAGTACTTC.

Only a few counts were recorded for this clonotype. The J gene is TRBJ2-3, the V gene TRBV20-1, with 8 bases matching TRBD1. The CDR3 covers 14 residues. The V gene's germline CDR1 is DFQATT and CDR2 SNEGSKA (reference sequence). The V segment lost 2 bases and the J segment 0 bases; nucleotides outside the gene matches: 1. For the CDR3, the DNA is TGCAGTGCTAGACAGGGGGCGAGCACAGATACGCAGTATTTT. Protein: CSARQGASTDTQYF.

The chain links TRBV20-1 to TRBJ2-4; 7 bases are a match to TRBD2. V was clipped by 6 bases and J by 0 bases; unmatched bases: 8. There are 15 residues in the CDR3. CDR1 is DFQATT and CDR2 is SNEGSKA in the germline V gene (reference sequence). In nucleotides, the CDR3 is TGCAGTGCGCTCGATACTAGCGTAGCCAAAAACATTCAGTACTTC. This codes for CSALDTSVAKNIQYF.

There are a few counts of this clonotype. This chain connects TRBV28 to TRBJ2-1; TRBD2 aligns across 14 bases. The CDR3 length is 16 residues. From germline, CDR1 is MDHEN and CDR2 SYDVKM. Trimming removed 5 bases from V and 4 bases from J; junction bases left unmatched: 4. The DNA for the CDR3 is TGTGCCAGCAGTCGGGGACTAGCGGGAGAATACAATGAGCAGTTCTTC. It yields the protein CASSRGLAGEYNEQFF. The full variable domain, with the rest looked up from reference TRBV28 and TRBJ2-1, is DVKVTQSSRYLVKRTGEKVFLECVQDMDHENMFWYRQDPGLGLRLIYFSYDVKMKEKGDIPEGYSVSREKKERFSLILESASTNQTSMYLCASSRGLAGEYNEQFFGPGTRLTVL.

The V call is TRBV2, the J call TRBJ2-7; D unresolved. The germline CDR1 and CDR2 sequences are SNHLY and FYNNEI. V lost 0 bases to trimming and J lost 7 bases, with 4 bases between them. CDR3 length: 11 amino acids. The CDR3 reads CASSEAREQYF. In DNA form, the CDR3 reads TGTGCCAGCAGTGAAGCGCGTGAGCAGTACTTC.

This clonotype was seen many times. The chain couples TRBV12-3 or TRBV12-4 to TRBJ2-5, with 7 bases lining up with TRBD2. The CDR3 runs to 15 residues. J lost 2 bases, V lost 1 base, and 4 bases had no gene match. CDR3 in DNA: TGTGCCAGCAGTTTAGGCCTAGCGGCACAAGAGACCCAGTACTTC. Amino acids: CASSLGLAAQETQYF.